The present TCR beta chain was sequenced within a study of tumor-infiltrating lymphocytes in localized non-small cell lung cancer. About the research overall: Each patient gave resected tumor and non-adjacent uninvolved lung tissue.

Method: immunoSEQ multiplex PCR; TCRdb's copy keeps in-frame clones and lacks some. The data hold about 7,100 clones, with around 60% observed a single time. CDR1 is SGHDT, CDR2 YYEEEE, per germline. The CDR3 has 15 residues. V was shortened by 0 bases and J by 3 bases, with 10 bases between the two germline ends. Concerning this clone itself: Its specificity is unknown.

Study conclusions and caveats: Tumors had more T cell infiltration than uninvolved lung, per TCRbeta sequencing and CD3 counts. Different pieces of the same tissue went to different assays, confounding technical variation with intratumor heterogeneity.

The receptor comes from a human donor with non-small cell lung cancer. What was sequenced was uninvolved lung tissue not adjacent to the tumor. The V and J genes are TRBV5-6 and TRBJ1-5; TRBD1 is a possible D gene (5 bases). The CDR3 coding sequence is TGTGCCAGCAGCTTGGCGGGGGGATTCAATCAGCCCCAGCATTTT. Translation gives CASSLAGGFNQPQHF.